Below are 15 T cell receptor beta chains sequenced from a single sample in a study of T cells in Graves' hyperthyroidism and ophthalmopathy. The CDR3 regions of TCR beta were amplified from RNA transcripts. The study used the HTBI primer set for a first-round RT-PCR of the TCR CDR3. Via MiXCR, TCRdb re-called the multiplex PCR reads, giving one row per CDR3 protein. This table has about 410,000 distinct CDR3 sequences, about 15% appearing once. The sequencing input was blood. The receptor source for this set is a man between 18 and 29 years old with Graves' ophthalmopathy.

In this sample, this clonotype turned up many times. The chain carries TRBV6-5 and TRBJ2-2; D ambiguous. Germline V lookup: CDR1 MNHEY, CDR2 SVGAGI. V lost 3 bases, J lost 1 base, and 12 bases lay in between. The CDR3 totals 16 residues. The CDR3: CASSYNSAVNTGELFF. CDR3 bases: TGTGCCAGCAGTTATAACTCCGCCGTGAACACCGGGGAGCTGTTTTTT.

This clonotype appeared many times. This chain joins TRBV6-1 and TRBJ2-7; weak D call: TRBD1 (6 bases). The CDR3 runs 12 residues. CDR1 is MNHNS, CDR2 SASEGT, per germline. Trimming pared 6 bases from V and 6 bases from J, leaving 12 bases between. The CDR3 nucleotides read TGTGCCAGCAGGGGGACAACATCCGAGCAGTACTTC. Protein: CASRGTTSEQYF.

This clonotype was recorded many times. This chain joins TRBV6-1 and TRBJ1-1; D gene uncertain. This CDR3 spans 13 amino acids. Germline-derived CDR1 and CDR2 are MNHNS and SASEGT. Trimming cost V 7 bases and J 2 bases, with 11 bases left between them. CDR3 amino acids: CASNVQSNTEAFF. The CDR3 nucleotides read TGTGCCAGCAACGTACAGAGTAACACTGAAGCTTTCTTT.

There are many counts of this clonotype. This CDR3 is CSARVGGGNTIYF. As DNA, the CDR3 is TGCAGTGCTAGAGTTGGGGGAGGAAACACCATATATTTT. The chain links TRBV20-1 to TRBJ1-3; possibly TRBD1 for D (5 bases). This CDR3 is 13 amino acids long. Per the germline V gene, CDR1 is DFQATT and CDR2 is SNEGSKA (reference sequence). Trimming cost V 1 base and J 4 bases, with 8 bases left between them.

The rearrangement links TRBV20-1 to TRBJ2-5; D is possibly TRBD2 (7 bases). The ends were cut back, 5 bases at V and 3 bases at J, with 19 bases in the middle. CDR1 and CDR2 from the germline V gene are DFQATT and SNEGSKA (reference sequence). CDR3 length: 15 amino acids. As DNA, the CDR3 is TGCAGTGCTCATAAAGCGGGACACATTAAAGAGACCCAGTACTTC. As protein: CSAHKAGHIKETQYF.

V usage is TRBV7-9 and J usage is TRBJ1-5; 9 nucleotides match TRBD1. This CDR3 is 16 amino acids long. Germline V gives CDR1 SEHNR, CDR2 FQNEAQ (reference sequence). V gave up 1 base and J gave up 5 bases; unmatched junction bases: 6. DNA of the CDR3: TGTGCCAGCAGCTTAGGAGGGACAGGGATAGATCAGCCCCAGCATTTT. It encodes CASSLGGTGIDQPQHF.

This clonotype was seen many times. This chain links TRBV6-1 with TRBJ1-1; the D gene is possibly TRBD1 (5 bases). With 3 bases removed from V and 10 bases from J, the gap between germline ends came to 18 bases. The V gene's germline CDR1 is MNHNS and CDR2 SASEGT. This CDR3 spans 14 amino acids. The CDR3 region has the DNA TGTGCCAGCAGTGACGGGCAGGGTGGCTCCGGAGCTTTCTTT. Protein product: CASSDGQGGSGAFF.

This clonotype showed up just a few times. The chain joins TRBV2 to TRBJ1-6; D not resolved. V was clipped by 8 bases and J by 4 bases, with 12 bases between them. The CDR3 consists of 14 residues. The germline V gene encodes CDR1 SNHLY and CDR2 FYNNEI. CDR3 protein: CASFGRRYNSPLHF. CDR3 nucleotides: TGTGCCAGCTTTGGGCGCCGATATAATTCACCCCTCCACTTT. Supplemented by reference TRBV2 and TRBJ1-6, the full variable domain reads EPEVTQTPSHQVTQMGQEVILRCVPISNHLYFYWYRQILGQKVEFLVSFYNNEISEKSEIFDDQFSVERPDGSNFTLKIRSTKLEDSAMYFCASFGRRYNSPLHFGNGTRLTVT.

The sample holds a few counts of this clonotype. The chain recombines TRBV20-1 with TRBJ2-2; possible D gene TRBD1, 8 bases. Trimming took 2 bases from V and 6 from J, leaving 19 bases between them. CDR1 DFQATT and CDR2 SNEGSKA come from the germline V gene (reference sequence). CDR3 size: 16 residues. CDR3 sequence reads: CSARRTGTIGPGELFF. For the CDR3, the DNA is TGCAGTGCTAGACGGACAGGGACTATCGGCCCCGGGGAGCTGTTTTTT.

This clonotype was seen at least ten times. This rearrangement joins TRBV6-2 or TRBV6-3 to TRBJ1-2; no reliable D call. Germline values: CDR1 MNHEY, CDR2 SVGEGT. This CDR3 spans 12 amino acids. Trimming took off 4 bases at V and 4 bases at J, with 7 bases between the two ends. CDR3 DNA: TGTGCCAGCAGTTCCGGTTTCTATGGCTACACCTTC. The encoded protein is CASSSGFYGYTF.

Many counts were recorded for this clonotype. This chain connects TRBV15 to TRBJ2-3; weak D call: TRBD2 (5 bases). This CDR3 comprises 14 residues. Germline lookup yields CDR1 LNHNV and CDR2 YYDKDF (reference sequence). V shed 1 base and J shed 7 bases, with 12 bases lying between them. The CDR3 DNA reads TGTGCCACCAGCAGAGGGAACGGGGTTTATACGCAGTATTTT. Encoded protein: CATSRGNGVYTQYF. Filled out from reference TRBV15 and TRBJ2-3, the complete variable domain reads DAMVIQNPRYQVTQFGKPVTLSCSQTLNHNVMYWYQQKSSQAPKLLFHYYDKDFNNEADTPDNFQSRRPNTSFCFLDIRSPGLGDTAMYLCATSRGNGVYTQYFGPGTRLTVL.

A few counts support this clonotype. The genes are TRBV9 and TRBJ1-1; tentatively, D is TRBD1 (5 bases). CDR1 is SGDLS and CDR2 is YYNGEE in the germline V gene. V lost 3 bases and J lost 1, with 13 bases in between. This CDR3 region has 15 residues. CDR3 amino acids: CASSAPPGGNTEAFF. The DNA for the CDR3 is TGTGCCAGCAGCGCCCCCCCCGGGGGGAACACTGAAGCTTTCTTT.

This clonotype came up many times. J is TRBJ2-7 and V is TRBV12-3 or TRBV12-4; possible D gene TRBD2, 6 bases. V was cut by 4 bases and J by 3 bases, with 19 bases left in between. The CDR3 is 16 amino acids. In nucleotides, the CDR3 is TGTGCCAGCAGTTCCCCCACTCCAGCGGGCCTCTACGAGCAGTACTTC. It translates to CASSSPTPAGLYEQYF.

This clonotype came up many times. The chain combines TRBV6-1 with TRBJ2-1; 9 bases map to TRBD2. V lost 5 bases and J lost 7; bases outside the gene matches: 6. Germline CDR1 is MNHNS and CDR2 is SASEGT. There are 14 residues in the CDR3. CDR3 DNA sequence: TGTGCCAGCAGTACAGGGACTAGCCCTAATGAGCAGTTCTTC. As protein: CASSTGTSPNEQFF.

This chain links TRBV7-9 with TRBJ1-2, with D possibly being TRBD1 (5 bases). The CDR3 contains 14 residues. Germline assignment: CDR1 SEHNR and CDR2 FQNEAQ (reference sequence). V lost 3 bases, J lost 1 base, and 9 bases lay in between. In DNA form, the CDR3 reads TGTGCCAGCAGCTTTGGGGGAGGTAACTATGGCTACACCTTC. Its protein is CASSFGGGNYGYTF.